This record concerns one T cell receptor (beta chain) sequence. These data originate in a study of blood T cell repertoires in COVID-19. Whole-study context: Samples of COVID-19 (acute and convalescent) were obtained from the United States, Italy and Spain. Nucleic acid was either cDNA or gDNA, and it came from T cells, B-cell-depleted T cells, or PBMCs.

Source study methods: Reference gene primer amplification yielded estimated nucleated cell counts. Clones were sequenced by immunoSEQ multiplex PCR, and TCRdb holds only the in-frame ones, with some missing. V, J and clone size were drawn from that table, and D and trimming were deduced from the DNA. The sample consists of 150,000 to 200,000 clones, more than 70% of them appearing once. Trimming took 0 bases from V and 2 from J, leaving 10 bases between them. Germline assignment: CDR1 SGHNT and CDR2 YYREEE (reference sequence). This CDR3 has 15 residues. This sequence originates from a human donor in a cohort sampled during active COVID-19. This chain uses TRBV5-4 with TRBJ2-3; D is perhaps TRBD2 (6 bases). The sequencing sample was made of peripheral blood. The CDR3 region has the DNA TGTGCCAGCAGCTTGGGGACTACGGTCACAGATACGCAGTATTTT. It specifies CASSLGTTVTDTQYF.